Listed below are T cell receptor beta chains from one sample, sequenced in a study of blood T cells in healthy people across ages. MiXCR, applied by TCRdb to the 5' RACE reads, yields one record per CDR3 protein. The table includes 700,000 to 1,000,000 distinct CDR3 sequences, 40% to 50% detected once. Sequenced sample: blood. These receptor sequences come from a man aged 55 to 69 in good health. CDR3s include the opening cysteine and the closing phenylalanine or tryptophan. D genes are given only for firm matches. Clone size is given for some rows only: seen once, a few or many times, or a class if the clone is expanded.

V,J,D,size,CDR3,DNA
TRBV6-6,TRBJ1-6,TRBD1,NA,CASSYQTGDSPLHF,TGTGCCAGCAGTTATCAGACAGGGGATTCACCCCTCCACTTT
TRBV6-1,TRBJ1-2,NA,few,CASSERRRGNYGYTF,TGTGCCAGCAGTGAACGCCGCCGGGGGAACTATGGCTACACCTTC
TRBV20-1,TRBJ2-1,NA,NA,CSSVGTLYNEQFF,TGCAGCTCCGTAGGGACCCTCTACAATGAGCAGTTCTTC
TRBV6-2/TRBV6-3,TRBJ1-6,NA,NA,CASLQAVYNSPLHF,TGTGCCAGCTTGCAGGCGGTCTACAATTCACCCCTCCACTTT
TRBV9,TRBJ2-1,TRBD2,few,CASSVDGGGLHNEQFF,TGTGCCAGCAGCGTAGACGGGGGGGGCCTCCACAATGAGCAGTTCTTC
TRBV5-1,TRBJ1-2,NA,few,CASRRDTNYGYTF,TGCGCCAGCAGGCGGGATACTAACTATGGCTACACCTTC
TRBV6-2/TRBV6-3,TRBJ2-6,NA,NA,CASGPTFYSGANVLTF,TGTGCCAGCGGACCAACCTTTTACTCTGGGGCCAACGTCCTGACTTTC
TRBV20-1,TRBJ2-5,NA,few,CSAHRPPRETQYF,TGCAGTGCCCACCGCCCCCCAAGGGAGACCCAGTACTTC
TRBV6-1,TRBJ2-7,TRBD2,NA,CASSALAGGRNEQYF,TGTGCCAGCAGTGCTCTAGCGGGGGGGCGAAATGAGCAGTACTTC
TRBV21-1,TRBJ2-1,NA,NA,CAVIREGGRSYNEQFF,TGTGCCGTCATAAGGGAAGGGGGTCGTTCTTACAATGAGCAGTTCTTC
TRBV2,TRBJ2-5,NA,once,CASSGWQAEGDEQYF,TGTGCCAGCAGTGGGTGGCAGGCGGAGGGCGATGAGCAGTACTTC
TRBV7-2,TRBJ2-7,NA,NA,CASSLTRDTIYEQYF,TGTGCCAGCAGCTTAACCCGGGATACTATCTACGAGCAGTACTTC
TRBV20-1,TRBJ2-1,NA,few,CSARFIGRGANEQFF,TGCAGTGCTCGTTTTATCGGACGGGGGGCCAATGAGCAGTTCTTC
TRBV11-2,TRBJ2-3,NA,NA,CASSLGSWTDTQYF,TGTGCCAGCAGCTTGGGAAGCTGGACAGATACGCAGTATTTT
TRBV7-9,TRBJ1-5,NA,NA,CASSLTGDFDQPQHF,TGTGCCAGCAGCTTGACAGGAGACTTTGATCAGCCCCAGCATTTT
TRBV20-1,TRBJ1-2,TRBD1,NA,CSAGQGVSGYTF,TGCAGTGCCGGACAGGGAGTGAGTGGCTACACCTTC
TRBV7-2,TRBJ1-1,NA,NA,CASSLDRTENTEAFF,TGTGCCAGCAGCCTAGACAGGACAGAGAACACTGAAGCTTTCTTT
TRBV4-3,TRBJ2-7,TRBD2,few,CASSQLPSGTYEQYF,TGCGCCAGCAGCCAATTGCCTAGCGGGACCTACGAGCAGTACTTC
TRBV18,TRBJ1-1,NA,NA,CASSPNSGGTEAFF,TGTGCCAGTTCACCCAATTCCGGGGGGACTGAAGCTTTCTTT
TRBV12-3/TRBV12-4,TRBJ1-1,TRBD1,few,CASSGGRTGNTEAFF,TGTGCCAGCAGTGGGGGGCGGACAGGGAACACTGAAGCTTTCTTT
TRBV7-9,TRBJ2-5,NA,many,CASSLSETQYF,TGTGCCAGCAGTTTAAGTGAGACCCAGTACTTC
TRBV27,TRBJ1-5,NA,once,CASSLFGSNQPQHF,TGTGCCAGCAGTTTATTCGGGAGCAATCAGCCCCAGCATTTT
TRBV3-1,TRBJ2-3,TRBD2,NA,CASSPWTSGSTDTQYF,TGTGCCAGCAGCCCATGGACTAGCGGAAGCACAGATACGCAGTATTTT
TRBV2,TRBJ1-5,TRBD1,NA,CASSVGTATGQPQHF,TGTGCCAGCAGTGTTGGGACAGCGACGGGGCAGCCCCAGCATTTT
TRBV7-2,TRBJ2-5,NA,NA,CASSRRASGQETQYF,TGTGCCAGCAGCCGTAGAGCGTCTGGCCAAGAGACCCAGTACTTC
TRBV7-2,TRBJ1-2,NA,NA,CASSPRDRINYGYTF,TGTGCCAGCAGCCCCCGCGACCGGATCAACTATGGCTACACCTTC
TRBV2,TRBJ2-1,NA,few,CASKGSVDEQFF,TGTGCCAGCAAAGGGAGTGTCGATGAGCAGTTCTTC
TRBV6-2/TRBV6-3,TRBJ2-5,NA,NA,CASSYSTQETQYF,TGTGCCAGCAGTTACTCGACCCAAGAGACCCAGTACTTC
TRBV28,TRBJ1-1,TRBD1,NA,CASSLLLPLTPGQGSKYTEAFF,TGTGCCAGCAGTTTATTACTCCCCCTTACCCCTGGACAGGGGTCTAAGTACACTGAAGCTTTCTTT
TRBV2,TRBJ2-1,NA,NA,CASSARAGVFSYNEQFF,TGTGCCAGCAGTGCGCGTGCAGGGGTCTTCTCCTACAATGAGCAGTTCTTC
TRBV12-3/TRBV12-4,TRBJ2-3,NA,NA,CASSPLATDTQYF,TGTGCCAGCAGTCCCCTAGCGACAGATACGCAGTATTTT
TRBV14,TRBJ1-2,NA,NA,CASRPAFGGDGYTF,TGTGCCAGCAGGCCCGCGTTCGGGGGCGATGGCTACACCTTC
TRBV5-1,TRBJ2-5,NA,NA,CTSSLNDPETQYF,TGCACCAGCAGCTTGAATGACCCGGAGACCCAGTACTTC
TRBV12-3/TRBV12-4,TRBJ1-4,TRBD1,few,CASREPGTGGEKLFF,TGTGCCAGCAGGGAACCCGGGACAGGGGGGGAAAAACTGTTTTTT
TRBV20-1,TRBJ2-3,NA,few,CSARDITAAQDTQYF,TGCAGTGCTAGAGATATAACAGCCGCACAAGATACGCAGTATTTT
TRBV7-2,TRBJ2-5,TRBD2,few,CASSFPGWGGRQETQYF,TGTGCCAGCAGCTTCCCTGGTTGGGGGGGGAGACAAGAGACCCAGTACTTC
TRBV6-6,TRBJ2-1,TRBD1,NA,CASSNRGAHEQFF,TGTGCCAGCAGTAACAGGGGGGCTCATGAGCAGTTCTTC